The rows below give T cell receptor beta chains drawn from one sample of a study of blood T cell repertoires in COVID-19. TCRdb's copy holds only in-frame clones and misses some; the assay was immunoSEQ multiplex PCR. The table has fewer than 55,000 clones, around 86% seen once. The sample taken for sequencing was peripheral blood. These receptors came from a woman aged 80 or older with COVID-19, enrolled during active disease. Each CDR3 is given with its conserved first and last residue. A D gene is named only where the DNA matches it firmly. Only part of the rows carry a size: once, few, many, or a class if the clone is expanded.

J	V	D	size	CDR3	DNA
TRBJ1-6	TRBV19	.	once	CASSIAQGNSPLHF	TGTGCCAGTAGTATAGCACAGGGAAATTCACCCCTCCACTTT
TRBJ2-7	TRBV7-2	TRBD2	once	CASSPASGRASEQYF	TGTGCCAGCAGCCCAGCCAGCGGGAGGGCCAGTGAGCAGTACTTC
TRBJ2-1	TRBV2	.	.	CASSSTRYNEQFF	TGTGCCAGCAGTTCAACTCGGTACAATGAGCAGTTCTTC
TRBJ2-1	TRBV7-9	TRBD1	.	CASSSRDRSSNEQFF	TGTGCCAGCAGCTCCCGGGACAGATCCTCCAATGAGCAGTTCTTC
TRBJ1-1	TRBV7-8	.	.	CASSRIQSRISEAFF	TGTGCCAGCAGCCGAATCCAAAGCAGGATCTCTGAAGCTTTCTTT
TRBJ1-5	TRBV28	.	.	CASSLGGFQPQHF	TGTGCCAGCAGTTTAGGAGGGTTCCAGCCCCAGCATTTT
TRBJ2-5	TRBV21-1	.	.	CASILRGRDASQETQYF	TGTGCCAGCATTCTAAGGGGGCGGGACGCATCCCAAGAGACCCAGTACTTC
TRBJ2-1	TRBV5-1	.	few	CASSFGGGSNEQFF	TGCGCCAGCAGCTTCGGGGGAGGAAGCAATGAGCAGTTCTTC
TRBJ2-7	TRBV27	TRBD1	.	CASSLTPPGTGVLYEQYF	TGTGCCAGCAGTTTGACCCCCCCCGGGACAGGGGTTTTGTACGAGCAGTACTTC
TRBJ2-2	TRBV6-6	TRBD1	once	CASSQPGTGARIWGGELFF	TGTGCCAGCAGTCAGCCAGGGACAGGGGCTAGGATATGGGGCGGGGAGCTGTTTTTT
TRBJ1-5	TRBV2	.	few	CASSRGGFNQPQHF	TGTGCCAGCAGTCGCGGGGGGTTCAATCAGCCCCAGCATTTT
TRBJ2-5	TRBV4-1	TRBD2	.	CASSTGTILSETQYF	TGCGCCAGCAGCACCGGGACTATTCTATCGGAGACCCAGTACTTC
TRBJ2-2	TRBV2	TRBD1	.	CASLKLGDRVSGELFF	TGTGCCAGCCTGAAGCTAGGGGACAGGGTGTCCGGGGAGCTGTTTTTT
TRBJ2-2	TRBV19	TRBD2	.	CASSPGGTGELFF	TGTGCCAGTAGCCCGGGGGGCACCGGGGAGCTGTTTTTT
TRBJ2-7	TRBV11-2	.	.	CASSLPGEQYF	TGTGCCAGCAGCCTGCCGGGCGAGCAGTACTTC
TRBJ2-2	TRBV18	TRBD2	.	CASSQTTGGLTTGELFF	TGTGCCAGCTCACAAACTACGGGAGGCCTTACCACCGGGGAGCTGTTTTTT
TRBJ2-3	TRBV9	TRBD2	.	CASSARREGTDTQYF	TGTGCCAGCAGCGCGCGGCGGGAGGGAACAGATACGCAGTATTTT
TRBJ2-3	TRBV5-5	.	.	CASKRGGPHTDTQYF	TGTGCCAGCAAGCGCGGGGGCCCCCACACAGATACGCAGTATTTT
TRBJ2-1	TRBV6-5	TRBD2	many	CASSLSGRNEQFF	TGTGCCAGCAGCCTTAGCGGGAGGAATGAGCAGTTCTTC
TRBJ1-2	TRBV19	TRBD1	.	CASSIAGQGTYGYTF	TGTGCCAGTAGTATCGCCGGACAGGGGACCTATGGCTACACCTTC
TRBJ2-3	TRBV28	.	.	CASSSAQDTQYF	TGTGCCAGCAGCTCAGCGCAGGATACGCAGTATTTT
TRBJ1-1	TRBV20-1	.	few	CSGAEGTEAFF	TGCAGTGGTGCTGAGGGCACTGAAGCTTTCTTT
TRBJ1-1	TRBV9	.	.	CASSVAGGYGTEAFF	TGTGCCAGCAGCGTAGCCGGAGGGTACGGCACTGAAGCTTTCTTT
TRBJ2-1	TRBV2	TRBD2	.	CASSGAGGYNEQFF	TGTGCCAGCAGTGGGGCGGGGGGATACAATGAGCAGTTCTTC
TRBJ2-1	TRBV19	.	.	CASSYYAGTRGVNEQFF	TGTGCCAGTAGTTATTACGCGGGTACGCGAGGTGTCAATGAGCAGTTCTTC
TRBJ2-7	TRBV28	.	few	CASSSPRTYEQYF	TGTGCCAGCAGCTCCCCGCGGACCTACGAGCAGTACTTC
TRBJ2-3	TRBV29-1	TRBD2	few	CSVPGTSADTQYF	TGCAGCGTCCCCGGGACTAGTGCCGATACGCAGTATTTT
TRBJ2-7	TRBV19	.	.	CASSGGFYEQYF	TGTGCCAGTAGTGGGGGCTTCTACGAGCAGTACTTC
TRBJ1-4	TRBV7-9	TRBD1	few	CASSLGAGGEKLFF	TGTGCCAGCAGCTTAGGGGCAGGGGGTGAAAAACTGTTTTTT
TRBJ2-1	TRBV5-1	TRBD2	.	CASSLRYGRGSYNEQFF	TGCGCCAGCAGCTTGAGGTACGGGAGGGGTTCCTACAATGAGCAGTTCTTC
TRBJ2-1	TRBV6-1	TRBD1	.	CASSEVPDRVLNEQFF	TGTGCCAGCAGTGAAGTCCCGGACAGGGTTTTAAATGAGCAGTTCTTC
TRBJ2-1	TRBV3-1/TRBV3-2	.	once	CASSPEVSHEQFF	TGTGCCAGCAGCCCTGAGGTGAGCCATGAGCAGTTCTTC
TRBJ2-7	TRBV11-1	.	.	CASSLAGVGREQYF	TGTGCCAGCAGCTTAGCGGGAGTAGGCCGAGAGCAGTACTTC
TRBJ1-1	TRBV7-2	.	.	CASILGGRGTEAFF	TGTGCCAGCATCTTGGGGGGGCGCGGCACTGAAGCTTTCTTT
TRBJ2-1	TRBV5-4	.	.	CASSFSNEQFF	TGTGCCAGCAGCTTTTCTAATGAGCAGTTCTTC
TRBJ2-7	TRBV5-4	.	once	CASSLGSSSRSEQYF	TGTGCCAGCAGCCTAGGTTCGTCTAGCCGTTCCGAGCAGTACTTC
TRBJ2-5	TRBV3-1/TRBV3-2	TRBD2	once	CASSQGTSGRTQYF	TGTGCCAGCAGCCAAGGGACTAGCGGTAGGACCCAGTACTTC
TRBJ2-3	TRBV9	.	.	CASSPSTVSTDTQYF	TGTGCCAGCAGCCCCTCAACAGTTAGCACAGATACGCAGTATTTT
TRBJ2-3	TRBV3-1/TRBV3-2	.	few	CASSQGWGQSTDTQYF	TGTGCCAGCAGCCAAGGTTGGGGGCAGAGCACAGATACGCAGTATTTT
TRBJ2-2	TRBV28	TRBD2	.	CASSPQREGLTGELFF	TGTGCCAGCAGTCCCCAGCGGGAGGGCCTAACCGGGGAGCTGTTTTTT
TRBJ1-1	TRBV19	.	many	CASSIGFATEAFF	TGTGCCAGTAGTATCGGGTTCGCCACTGAAGCTTTCTTT
TRBJ2-7	TRBV7-3	TRBD2	.	CASRASGSSYEQYF	TGTGCCAGCAGGGCTAGCGGGAGCTCCTACGAGCAGTACTTC
TRBJ2-3	TRBV5-1	.	.	CASRRSAGTDTQYF	TGCGCCAGCCGAAGGTCCGCGGGAACAGATACGCAGTATTTT
TRBJ1-4	TRBV6-5	.	medium-sized	CASSYSDSGKLFF	TGTGCCAGCAGTTACTCCGACAGTGGAAAACTGTTTTTT
TRBJ2-1	TRBV7-9	TRBD2	once	CASSVTSGGYNEQFF	TGTGCCAGCAGCGTGACTAGCGGGGGCTACAATGAGCAGTTCTTC